This T cell receptor beta chain was observed in a study of blood T cell repertoires in COVID-19. This CDR3 region has 14 residues. The ends lost 6 bases at V and 5 bases at J; junction bases unmatched: 7. The germline V gene encodes CDR1 MDHEN and CDR2 SYDVKM. As handled by the study authors: Estimated nucleated cell counts came from reference gene primer amplification. Clones were read by immunoSEQ multiplex PCR, and TCRdb kept only the in-frame ones, dropping some. The V and J calls and the clone size are those of that table, but D and trimming were determined from the DNA. The repertoire has more than 400,000 clones, about 85% of them found once; the top ten carry under 0.75%. The recovered donors of Cohort 3 showed two negative PCRs, clearance, or symptom resolution.

The chain has TRBV28 and TRBJ1-2; 9 bases are a match to TRBD1. Sample: PBMCs or T cells enriched from blood (not recorded which). This TCR derives from a woman aged 18 to 35 who had recovered from COVID-19. The CDR3 sequence: CASSIPDRGYGYTF. In DNA, the CDR3 is TGTGCCAGCAGCATACCCGACAGGGGGTATGGCTACACCTTC.